This T cell receptor beta chain was sequenced for a study of cytomegalovirus exposure and HLA in healthy donors. General observations from the study: Diagnosis of cytomegalovirus status made by the classifier reportedly showed high specificity and sensitivity. TCR clusters originating in the first cohort tended to co-occur in the roughly 120 validation repertoires, according to a later analysis. For most TCR sequences rarity was the rule, although some public TCRs occurred in many donors. Among the CMV-associated chains, a few were confirmed in vitro as specific for CMV antigens.

Measured with immunoSEQ multiplex PCR; TCRdb has only the in-frame clones, and not every one. Of about 130,000 clones in the sample, 89% were seen once. There are 13 residues in the CDR3. In germline, CDR1 is MDHEN, CDR2 SYDVKM. Concerning this clone: Its antigen is unidentified. A read error may account for a junction end that differs from germline.

The chain combines TRBV28 with TRBJ2-2, with unresolved D. Sequencing used PBMCs. The TCR sequence derives from a woman aged 18 to 35 in good health and CMV-seronegative. CDR3 sequence reads: CASSFRTTEELFF. As DNA, the CDR3 is TGTGCCAGCAGTTTTAGAACTACCGAGGAGCTGTTTTTT.